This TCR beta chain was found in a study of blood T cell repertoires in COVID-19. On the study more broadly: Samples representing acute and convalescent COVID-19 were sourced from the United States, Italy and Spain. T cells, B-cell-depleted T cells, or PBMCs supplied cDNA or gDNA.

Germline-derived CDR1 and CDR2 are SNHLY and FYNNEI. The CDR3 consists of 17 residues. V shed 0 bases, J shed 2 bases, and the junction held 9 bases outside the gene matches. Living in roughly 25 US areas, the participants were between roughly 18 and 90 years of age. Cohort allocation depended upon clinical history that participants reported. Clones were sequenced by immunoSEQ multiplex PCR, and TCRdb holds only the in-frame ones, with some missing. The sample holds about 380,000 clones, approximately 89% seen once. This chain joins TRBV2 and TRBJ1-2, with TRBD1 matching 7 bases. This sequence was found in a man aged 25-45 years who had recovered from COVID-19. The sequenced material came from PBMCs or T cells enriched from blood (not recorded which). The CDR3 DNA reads TGTGCCAGCAGTGAAGCTCCCGGGACAGTCTCGAACTATGGCTACACCTTC. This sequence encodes CASSEAPGTVSNYGYTF.